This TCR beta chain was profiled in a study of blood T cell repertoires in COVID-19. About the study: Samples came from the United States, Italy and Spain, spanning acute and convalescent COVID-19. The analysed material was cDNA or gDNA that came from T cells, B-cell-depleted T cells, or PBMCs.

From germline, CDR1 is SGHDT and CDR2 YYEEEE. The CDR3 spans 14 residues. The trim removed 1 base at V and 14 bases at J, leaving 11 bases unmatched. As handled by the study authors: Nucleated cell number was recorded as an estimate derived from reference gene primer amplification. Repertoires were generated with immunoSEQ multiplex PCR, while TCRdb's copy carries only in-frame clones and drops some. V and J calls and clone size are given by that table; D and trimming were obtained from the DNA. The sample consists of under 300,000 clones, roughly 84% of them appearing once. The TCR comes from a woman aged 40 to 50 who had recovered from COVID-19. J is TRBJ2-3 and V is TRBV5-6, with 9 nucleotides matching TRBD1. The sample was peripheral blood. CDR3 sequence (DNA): TGTGCCAGCAGCTTGTGGGACAGGGTCTTCATCCGGTATTTT. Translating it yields CASSLWDRVFIRYF.